The clone carrying this T cell receptor beta chain rates as medium-sized. Its antigen remains unidentified. The data were taken from a study of liver allograft versus peripheral blood T cells. About the research overall: Comparative analysis was performed on T cell receptor repertoires from transplanted livers and from recipients' peripheral blood. Study-wide findings and caveats: Reportedly, the T cell receptor repertoires inside liver allografts were not the same as those in peripheral blood.

Each CDR3 protein gets one entry after TCRdb re-called the reads with MiXCR. This repertoire shows about 8,400 distinct CDR3 sequences, about a sixth found once; its top ten account for about 4.5%. Germline CDR1 and CDR2: MNHEY and SVGAGI. The CDR3 covers 15 residues. Trimming at V came to 6 bases and at J to 4 bases, leaving 11 bases not matched to a gene. The genes are TRBV6-5 and TRBJ1-2, with 7 bases lining up with TRBD1. The origin of this receptor is a human patient who had a liver transplant. Some of these T cells may belong to the graft donor. This CDR3 reads CASSPPGAGGYGYTF. CDR3 bases: TGTGCCAGCAGCCCACCGGGGGCAGGGGGCTATGGCTACACCTTC.